The 13 T cell receptor beta chains given below trace back to one sample, sequenced in a study of radiation and T cells in renal cell carcinoma. Time point denoted: blood 4 weeks post-SBRT, at nephrectomy. Treatment of the sample: 15 Gy SBRT to primary tumor, nephrectomy 4 weeks later. Repertoires were generated with immunoSEQ multiplex PCR, while TCRdb's copy carries only in-frame clones and drops some. The table lists tens of thousands of clones, 80% to 90% of them singletons. Specimen: blood, collected from a patient whose treatment included radiotherapy and nephrectomy. All receptors derive from a woman in her seventies with renal cell carcinoma.

The J gene is TRBJ1-2, the V gene TRBV5-1; D is uncertain. Trimming took off 2 bases at V and 2 bases at J, with 7 bases between the two ends. CDR3 length: 13 residues. Per germline, CDR1 SGHRS and CDR2 YFSETQ. DNA for the CDR3: TGCGCCAGCAGCTTTCAGGTCAACTATGGCTACACCTTC. This translates into CASSFQVNYGYTF.

Comment on this clone: No DNA is shown, since the ends of the CDR3 on it are uncertain; the CDR3 is the one TCRdb lists. The chain combines TRBV27 with TRBJ2-7; TRBD1, the table's D call, was not compared with the DNA. The CDR3 contains 14 residues when both ends are counted. CDR1 is MNHEY, CDR2 SMNVEV, per germline (reference sequence). The CDR3 here is CASSFGPGGMEQYF.

This clone turned up a few times. The chain has TRBV7-3 and TRBJ2-2; D is perhaps TRBD1 (6 bases). The CDR3 covers 15 residues. V lost 6 bases and J lost 1, with 12 bases in between. Germline values: CDR1 SGHTA, CDR2 FQGTGA. CDR3 residues: CASRGGGRNTGELFF. CDR3 in DNA: TGTGCCAGCAGAGGGGGTGGTAGGAACACCGGGGAGCTGTTTTTT.

This clone was detected only a few times. The chain uses TRBV6-5 and TRBJ2-2; the D gene is possibly TRBD2 (5 bases). The CDR3 is made up of 14 amino acids. Trimming stripped 10 bases from V and 0 bases from J, with 12 bases between. Germline V gene lookup returns CDR1 MNHEY and CDR2 SVGAGI. CDR3: CATRSGTNTGELFF. For the CDR3, the DNA is TGTGCCACCAGGAGCGGCACGAACACCGGGGAGCTGTTTTTT.

This clone was detected only once. The V gene is TRBV5-1, the J gene TRBJ2-5; 7 bases are a match to TRBD2. With V trimmed by 9 bases and J by 4 bases, 15 bases remained unmatched. The CDR3 loop spans 15 amino acids. Per the germline V gene, CDR1 is SGHRS and CDR2 is YFSETQ. The CDR3 DNA reads as TGCGCCACCCGGGAGGCCCTAGGCCCCACAGAGACCCAGTACTTC. Amino acid sequence: CATREALGPTETQYF. Full variable domain (remainder filled in from reference TRBV5-1 and TRBJ2-5): KAGVTQTPRYLIKTRGQQVTLSCSPISGHRSVSWYQQTPGQGLQFLFEYFSETQRNKGNFPGRFSGRQFSNSRSEMNVSTLELGDSALYLCATREALGPTETQYFGPGTRLLVL.

The V gene is TRBV10-3, the J gene TRBJ2-5; D not certain. The J call may be in error: the DNA end matches TRBJ2-7 better. Germline CDR1 and CDR2: ENHRY and SYGVKD. The length of the CDR3 is 13 residues. The chain's CDR3 is CAISAQVGDEQYF. In nucleotides, the CDR3 is TGTGCCATCAGTGCACAAGTTGGGGACGAGCAGTACTTC.

A few counts support this clone. The chain has TRBV4-2 and TRBJ1-6; TRBD1 aligns across 7 bases. CDR1 and CDR2 (germline): LGHNA, YNFKEQ. The V and J ends lost 0 bases and 10 bases, in that order; junction bases with no gene match: 6. This CDR3 is built from 15 residues. CDR3 protein: CASSQDNRGASPLHF. As DNA, the CDR3 is TGTGCCAGCAGCCAAGATAACAGGGGCGCCTCACCCCTCCACTTT.

This clone was detected once. The chain links TRBV7-9 to TRBJ1-3; tentatively, D is TRBD1 (6 bases). The V and J ends lost 6 bases and 0 bases respectively, with 12 bases between them. Germline loops: CDR1 SEHNR, CDR2 FQNEAQ (reference sequence). This CDR3 contains 15 residues. The CDR3 DNA is TGTGCCAGCAGTATAACAGGGAGCTCTGGAAACACCATATATTTT. Translating it yields CASSITGSSGNTIYF.

The gene calls are TRBV18 and TRBJ1-1; 8 nucleotides match TRBD1. From germline, CDR1 is KGHSH and CDR2 LQKENI. The CDR3 consists of 15 residues. Unmatched junction bases numbered 9, after V lost 6 bases and J lost 3 bases. The CDR3 protein is CASSTMDRVDTEAFF. As DNA, the CDR3 is TGTGCCAGCTCTACCATGGACAGGGTCGACACTGAAGCTTTCTTT.

The chain carries TRBV19 and TRBJ2-2; D perhaps matches TRBD2 (6 bases). With 5 bases removed from V and 1 base from J, the gap between germline ends came to 11 bases. This CDR3 contains 15 residues. CDR1 and CDR2 (germline): LNHDA, SQIVND (reference sequence). This chain's CDR3 is CASSLRLVNTGELFF. CDR3 in DNA: TGTGCCAGTAGTCTCCGACTAGTGAACACCGGGGAGCTGTTTTTT.

The gene calls are TRBV5-1 and TRBJ2-1, with 9 nucleotides matching TRBD1. This CDR3 comprises 14 residues. Trimming cost V 0 bases and J 9 bases; bases outside gene matches: 4. CDR1 and CDR2 (germline): SGHRS, YFSETQ. CDR3 protein: CASSLDGTGSEQFF. The DNA of the CDR3 is TGCGCCAGCAGCTTGGACGGGACAGGGAGTGAGCAGTTCTTC.

The chain links TRBV7-9 to TRBJ1-6; 7 bases agree with TRBD1. Germline CDR1 and CDR2: SEHNR and FQNEAQ (reference sequence). This CDR3 is built from 14 residues. The trim removed 5 bases at V and 6 bases at J, leaving 4 bases unmatched. The CDR3 is CASSAGTVNSPLHF. In nucleotides, the CDR3 is TGTGCCAGCAGCGCCGGGACAGTTAATTCACCCCTCCACTTT.

The genes are TRBV10-3 and TRBJ2-4; D is possibly TRBD2 (5 bases). Trimming removed 2 bases from V and 2 bases from J, with 10 bases in between. The CDR3 loop spans 15 amino acids. Germline CDR1 is ENHRY and CDR2 is SYGVKD. CDR3 DNA: TGTGCCATCAGTGAGGATGAGGGTTCCAAAAACATTCAGTACTTC. This translates into CAISEDEGSKNIQYF.